These 2 T cell receptor beta chains came from one sample sequenced in a study of T-cell reconstitution after alpha-beta-depleted transplantation in children. Findings and limits, study-wide: One year after transplant, T-cell counts and diversity came mostly from newly produced T cells.

The antigens of these receptors remain unknown. As it was prepared, the TCRbeta library received unique molecular identifiers. TCRdb passed the PCR reads through MiXCR, listing each CDR3 protein once. The sample includes about 300,000 distinct CDR3 sequences, around 7.3% of them seen just once. This specimen consisted of peripheral blood, obtained 360 days after TCRalphabeta/CD19-depleted stem cell transplant. Receptor source: a female patient aged 2 to 10 who had a stem cell transplant for Fanconi anemia, so the T cells may come from the graft donor.

This clonotype was counted at least ten times. The rearrangement links TRBV12-5 to TRBJ2-3; D is possibly TRBD1 or TRBD2 (5 bases each). This CDR3 is 13 amino acids long. The germline gives CDR1 LGHNT, CDR2 FRNRAP. V dropped 3 bases and J dropped 4 bases, with 8 bases sitting between them. The CDR3 region is CASGFGTPDTQYF. The DNA for the CDR3 is TGTGCTAGTGGTTTCGGGACGCCAGATACGCAGTATTTT.

This chain links TRBV7-9 with TRBJ2-2; 8 nucleotides match TRBD1. Trimming took 7 bases from V and 6 from J; bases not matched to a gene: 10. The CDR3 has 15 amino acids. Germline V CDR1 and CDR2: SEHNR, FQNEAQ (reference sequence). CDR3 region: CASTARTGSAGELFF. DNA of the CDR3: TGTGCCAGCACCGCGAGGACAGGGAGTGCCGGGGAGCTGTTTTTT. The full variable domain, with the rest looked up from reference TRBV7-9 and TRBJ2-2, is DTGVSQNPRHKITKRGQNVTFRCDPISEHNRLYWYRQTLGQGPEFLTYFQNEAQLEKSRLLSDRFSAERPKGSFSTLEIQRTEQGDSAMYLCASTARTGSAGELFFGEGSRLTVL.